The clone carrying this T cell receptor beta chain was observed a handful of times. Antigen: not known. The sample comes from a study of identical twins. From germline, CDR1 is SGHRS and CDR2 YFSETQ. The CDR3 loop spans 15 amino acids. The V segment lost 4 bases and the J segment 3 bases; nucleotides outside the gene matches: 9. TCRdb independently ran MiXCR on the 5' RACE reads; one entry per CDR3 protein. The sample lists around 1.7 million distinct CDR3 sequences, less than 35% occurring once. Study-wide results and caveats: Possibly, invariant MAIT and iNKT cells partly confounded zero-insertion analyses. Insertions ran lower in abundant cord blood beta clonotypes, though not in memory repertoires. For out-of-frame alpha sequences shared by twins, low generation probability was in excess. The study drew conclusions from cross-sectional statistical analysis, not from following the same donors.

The sequenced material came from cord blood. The TCR sequence derives from a newborn girl in good health. V and J are TRBV5-1 and TRBJ2-7; TRBD2 agrees at 8 bases. DNA for the CDR3: TGCGCCAGCAGCAGCAGCGGGGGAGTCTTCTACGAGCAGTACTTC. It encodes CASSSSGGVFYEQYF.